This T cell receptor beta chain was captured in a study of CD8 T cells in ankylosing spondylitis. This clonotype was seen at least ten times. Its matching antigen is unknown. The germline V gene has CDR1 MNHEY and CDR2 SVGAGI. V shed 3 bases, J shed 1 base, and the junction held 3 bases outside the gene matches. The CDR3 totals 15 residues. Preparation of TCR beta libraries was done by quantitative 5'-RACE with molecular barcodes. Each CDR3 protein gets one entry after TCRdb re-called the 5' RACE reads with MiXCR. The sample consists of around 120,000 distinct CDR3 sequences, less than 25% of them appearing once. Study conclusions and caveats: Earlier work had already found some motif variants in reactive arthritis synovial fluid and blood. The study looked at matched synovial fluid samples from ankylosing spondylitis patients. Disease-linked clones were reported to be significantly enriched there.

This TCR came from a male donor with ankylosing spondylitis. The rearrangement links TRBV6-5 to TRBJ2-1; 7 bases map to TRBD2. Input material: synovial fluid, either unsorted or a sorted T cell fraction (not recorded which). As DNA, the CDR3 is TGTGCCAGCAGTTATACGGGACTATCCTACAATGAGCAGTTCTTC. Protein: CASSYTGLSYNEQFF.